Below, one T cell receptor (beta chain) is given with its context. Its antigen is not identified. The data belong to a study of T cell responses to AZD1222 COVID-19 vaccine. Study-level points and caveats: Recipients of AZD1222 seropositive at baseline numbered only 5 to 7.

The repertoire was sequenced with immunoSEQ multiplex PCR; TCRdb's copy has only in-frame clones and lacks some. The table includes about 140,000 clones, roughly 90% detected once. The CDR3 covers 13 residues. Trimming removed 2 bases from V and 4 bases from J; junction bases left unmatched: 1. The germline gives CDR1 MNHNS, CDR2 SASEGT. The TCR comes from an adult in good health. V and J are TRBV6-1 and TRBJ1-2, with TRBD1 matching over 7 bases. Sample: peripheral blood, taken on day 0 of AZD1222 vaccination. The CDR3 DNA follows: TGTGCCAGCAGTGAAACAGGGGCCTATGGCTACACCTTC. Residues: CASSETGAYGYTF.